This is a list of T cell receptor beta chains from one sample in a study of T cell responses to AZD1222 COVID-19 vaccine. Profiling relied on immunoSEQ multiplex PCR, and the TCRdb table lists in-frame clones only, not all of them. The sample contains around 100,000 clones, 88% of which appear only once. The source material was peripheral blood, sampled on day 0 of AZD1222 vaccination. The receptor set was obtained from an adult in good health. CDR3s include the opening cysteine and the closing phenylalanine or tryptophan.

V gene: TRBV5-1; J gene: TRBJ1-3; CDR3 protein: CASSFETGSGGTIYF
V gene: TRBV24-1; J gene: TRBJ2-1; CDR3 protein: CATSDPGQGEYNEQFF
V gene: TRBV7-8; J gene: TRBJ1-2; CDR3 protein: CASSQGPTALGYTF
V gene: TRBV4-3; J gene: TRBJ2-5; CDR3 protein: CASSQGGTSGRETQYF
V gene: TRBV7-3; J gene: TRBJ1-1; CDR3 protein: CASSLAGANTEAFF
V gene: TRBV7-3; J gene: TRBJ2-7; CDR3 protein: CASSQSGGYEQYF
V gene: TRBV29-1; J gene: TRBJ1-2; CDR3 protein: CSAVTGGADYGYTF
V gene: TRBV4-2; J gene: TRBJ2-7; CDR3 protein: CASSQTSGSSEQYF
V gene: TRBV24-1; J gene: TRBJ1-1; CDR3 protein: CATSDGYRGGRTEAFF
V gene: TRBV5-8; J gene: TRBJ1-4; CDR3 protein: CASSSGVTGDREKLFF
V gene: TRBV7-2; J gene: TRBJ2-5; CDR3 protein: CASSSTGRGRETQYF
V gene: TRBV6-1; J gene: TRBJ2-2; CDR3 protein: CASSELTGSAGELFF
V gene: TRBV7-2; J gene: TRBJ2-7; CDR3 protein: CASSFDREYEQYF
V gene: TRBV21-1; J gene: TRBJ1-3; CDR3 protein: CASHESRGTGNTIYF